By share of the sample, the clone carrying this TCR beta chain is medium-sized (0.01 to 0.1%). Its cognate antigen is unknown. Profiling relied on immunoSEQ multiplex PCR, and the TCRdb table lists in-frame clones only, not all of them. This sample has thousands of clones, with around 65% found just once. This sample stems from a study of coeliac disease. Study results and caveats: Largely private TRB repertoires meant most sequences were sample-unique.

Germline V gene data show CDR1 as SGHRS and CDR2 as YFSETQ. V was pared by 2 bases and J by 3 bases, with 7 bases of the junction left unmatched. This CDR3 is 15 amino acids long. This clonotype was sampled from a man between 45 and 60 years old with active celiac disease. The specimen was lamina propria lymphocytes from the gut. The chain couples TRBV5-1 to TRBJ1-2, with 7 bases aligning to TRBD1. CDR3 DNA: TGCGCCAGCAGCTTCACAGGGGTACTGGACTATGGCTACACCTTC. It is translated as CASSFTGVLDYGYTF.